One and the same sample provided the 23 T cell receptor beta chains below, sequenced in a study of Ad26.COV2.S vaccination and SARS-CoV-2 variants. This table comes from immunoSEQ multiplex PCR, and its TCRdb copy is limited to in-frame clones, with some not included. The data show roughly 250,000 clones, roughly 85% seen once. Noted treatment: around 19 received Ad26.COV2.S at low or high dose, single or two shots; several received placebo; per-sample allocation not given. Sampling happened 63 days after the first vaccine or placebo injection. Source: peripheral blood, taken in a trial of Ad26.COV2.S vaccine versus placebo. These receptors were taken from a person between 18 and 59 years old who received the Ad26.COV2.S COVID-19 vaccine or a placebo.

This clone was observed once. The chain couples TRBV12-5 to TRBJ1-2; 9 bases are shared with TRBD1. J lost 8 bases, V lost 5 bases, and 12 bases had no gene match. CDR1 and CDR2 from the germline V gene are LGHNT and FRNRAP. The CDR3 loop spans 15 amino acids. The CDR3 sequence: CASGLEAGTGWGYTF. The CDR3 coding sequence is TGTGCTAGTGGTCTCGAGGCCGGGACAGGGTGGGGCTACACCTTC.

This rearrangement joins TRBV9 to TRBJ2-1; D might be TRBD2 (5 bases). The CDR3 is made up of 13 amino acids. V lost 1 base, J lost 6 bases, and 8 bases lay in between. Germline V gives CDR1 SGDLS, CDR2 YYNGEE. In DNA, the CDR3 is TGTGCCAGCAGCGTAAGCAGCGGCAATGAGCAGTTCTTC. Its protein product is CASSVSSGNEQFF.

V is TRBV7-2 and J is TRBJ2-5; no firm D call. In germline, CDR1 is SGHTA, CDR2 FQGNSA. There are 15 residues in the CDR3. V was clipped by 0 bases and J by 2 bases, with 10 bases between them. The CDR3, as DNA: TGTGCCAGCAGCTTAGCGGTCCTTGGACAAGAGACCCAGTACTTC. Translating it yields CASSLAVLGQETQYF. Full variable domain (remainder filled in from reference TRBV7-2 and TRBJ2-5): GAGVSQSPSNKVTEKGKDVELRCDPISGHTALYWYRQSLGQGLEFLIYFQGNSAPDKSGLPSDRFSAERTGGSVSTLTIQRTQQEDSAVYLCASSLAVLGQETQYFGPGTRLLVL.

The chain recombines TRBV5-5 with TRBJ2-2, with a weak D call TRBD2 (5 bases). This CDR3 region has 15 residues. The V end lost 4 bases, the J end lost 5 bases, and 15 bases lay between the germline ends. Germline CDR1 and CDR2: SGHKS and YYEKEE (reference sequence). The CDR3 loop reads CASSTGVVGTGELFF. CDR3 DNA: TGTGCCAGCAGCACCGGGGTTGTGGGGACCGGGGAGCTGTTTTTT. Full variable domain (missing parts from reference TRBV5-5 and TRBJ2-2): DAGVTQSPTHLIKTRGQQVTLRCSPISGHKSVSWYQQVLGQGPQFIFQYYEKEERGRGNFPDRFSARQFPNYSSELNVNALLLGDSALYLCASSTGVVGTGELFFGEGSRLTVL.

The chain carries TRBV5-4 and TRBJ2-1; D remains ambiguous. V was pared by 4 bases and J by 2 bases, with 13 bases between. CDR3 length equals 15 residues. CDR1 is SGHNT, CDR2 YYREEE, per germline (reference sequence). CDR3 in amino acids: CASSNPGLTYNEQFF. CDR3 DNA: TGTGCCAGCAGCAACCCGGGCCTAACCTACAATGAGCAGTTCTTC.

The gene calls are TRBV6-8 and TRBJ1-1, with unresolved D. V was shortened by 7 bases and J by 4 bases, with 22 bases between the two germline ends. Germline CDR1 reads MNHGY; CDR2 reads SAAAGT. The CDR3 is 16 residues long. CDR3 protein: CASTLIGSDGATEAFF. For the CDR3, the DNA is TGTGCCAGCACTCTAATAGGGTCGGACGGAGCCACTGAAGCTTTCTTT.

This clone came up a few times. The chain carries TRBV7-9 and TRBJ2-5, with D possibly being TRBD1 (5 bases). CDR1 is SEHNR and CDR2 is FQNEAQ in the germline V gene (reference sequence). The V end lost 5 bases, the J end lost 1 base, and 14 bases lay between the germline ends. This CDR3 has 15 residues. The CDR3, as DNA: TGTGCCAGCAGCGAACTCTGGGGCCTCCAAGAGACCCAGTACTTC. Residues: CASSELWGLQETQYF.

The V and J genes are TRBV14 and TRBJ2-3, with TRBD1 identical over 9 bases. Germline values: CDR1 SGHDN, CDR2 FVKESK. This CDR3 comprises 15 residues. The J segment lost 6 bases and the V segment lost 4 bases, leaving 8 bases of the junction unmatched. The CDR3 spells CASSPQGAYADTQYF. For the CDR3, the DNA is TGTGCCAGCAGCCCACAGGGGGCCTACGCGGATACGCAGTATTTT.

The rearrangement uses TRBV29-1 and TRBJ2-7; the D is unclear. The germline V and J ends were trimmed by 2 bases and 3 bases, with 23 bases remaining between them. Germline CDR1 is SQVTM and CDR2 is ANQGSEA. This CDR3 has 17 residues. Here the CDR3 DNA reads TGCAGCGTTGAAAAGTGGGTTCGGGTTCTGGCAAACTACGAGCAGTACGTC. Its translation is CSVEKWVRVLANYEQYV.

The chain is built from TRBV15 and TRBJ2-1; the D call may be TRBD1 or TRBD2 (5 bases each). This CDR3 region has 18 residues. Trimming removed 1 base from V and 1 base from J, with 17 bases in between. Germline CDR1 LNHNV, CDR2 YYDKDF (reference sequence). This CDR3 reads CATSRVGYRRGSYNEQFF. CDR3 nucleotides: TGTGCCACCAGCAGAGTAGGTTACAGGAGAGGGTCCTACAATGAGCAGTTCTTC. Full variable domain (missing parts from reference TRBV15 and TRBJ2-1): DAMVIQNPRYQVTQFGKPVTLSCSQTLNHNVMYWYQQKSSQAPKLLFHYYDKDFNNEADTPDNFQSRRPNTSFCFLDIRSPGLGDTAMYLCATSRVGYRRGSYNEQFFGPGTRLTVL.

For the CDR3, the DNA is TGTGCCAGCTCACCACGGGGGGCCGGAGAGACCCAGTACTTC. It yields the protein CASSPRGAGETQYF. This chain links TRBV18 with TRBJ2-5; D might be TRBD1 or TRBD2, each matching 6 bases. The CDR3 runs to 14 residues. Germline V gene lookup returns CDR1 KGHSH and CDR2 LQKENI. Deletions cut 1 base from V and 4 bases from J, with 10 bases between.

The chain has TRBV3-1 (or the pseudogene TRBV3-2) and TRBJ2-5; 8 bases are shared with TRBD2. The CDR3 totals 16 residues. Trimming at V came to 0 bases and at J to 5 bases, leaving 8 bases not matched to a gene. Per the germline V gene, CDR1 is LGHDT and CDR2 is YNNKEL (reference sequence). Written as DNA, the CDR3 is TGTGCCAGCAGCCAAGATACCAGCGGGGGAGGGGAGACCCAGTACTTC. Protein: CASSQDTSGGGETQYF.

The chain recombines TRBV7-9 with TRBJ2-1, with a possible D match to TRBD1 (7 bases). The CDR3 totals 15 residues. Trimming removed 4 bases from V and 7 bases from J, with 17 bases in between. Germline V lookup: CDR1 SEHNR, CDR2 FQNEAQ (reference sequence). The CDR3 DNA reads TGTGCCAGCAGCTGGGGAGGACAGGCGGGAAATGAGCAGTTCTTC. This codes for CASSWGGQAGNEQFF.

V is TRBV6-5 and J is TRBJ1-2; D not resolved. V lost 2 bases and J lost 4, with 17 bases in between. Germline-derived CDR1 and CDR2 are MNHEY and SVGAGI. The CDR3 has 16 amino acids. The CDR3 loop is CASSYRPPGVAYGYTF. The CDR3 nucleotides read TGTGCCAGCAGTTACCGGCCCCCCGGGGTTGCCTATGGCTACACCTTC.

The chain has TRBV12-3 or TRBV12-4 and TRBJ2-1; D unclear. The CDR3 contains 13 residues. The V end lost 6 bases, the J end lost 10 bases, and 16 bases lay between the germline ends. CDR3 sequence: CASSLNRLREQFF. The CDR3 DNA sequence: TGTGCCAGCAGCCTAAACCGTCTCCGGGAGCAGTTCTTC.

The V call is TRBV5-5, the J call TRBJ2-2, with 7 bases lining up with TRBD2. This CDR3 region has 16 residues. Germline V lookup: CDR1 SGHKS, CDR2 YYEKEE (reference sequence). The V and J ends lost 6 bases and 3 bases, in that order; junction bases with no gene match: 11. The CDR3 nucleotides read TGTGCCAGCACCCGCCGGGGGGACCGCCACACCGGGGAGCTGTTTTTT. This encodes CASTRRGDRHTGELFF. The full variable domain, rest sourced from reference TRBV5-5 and TRBJ2-2, is DAGVTQSPTHLIKTRGQQVTLRCSPISGHKSVSWYQQVLGQGPQFIFQYYEKEERGRGNFPDRFSARQFPNYSSELNVNALLLGDSALYLCASTRRGDRHTGELFFGEGSRLTVL.

This chain connects TRBV5-4 to TRBJ1-1; no clear D. CDR1 is SGHNT and CDR2 is YYREEE in the germline V gene (reference sequence). The CDR3 consists of 13 residues. The V end lost 2 bases, the J end lost 0 bases, and 5 bases lay between the germline ends. The CDR3 DNA sequence: TGTGCCAGCAGCTTCAGTCTGAACACTGAAGCTTTCTTT. Protein product: CASSFSLNTEAFF.

V is TRBV15 and J is TRBJ2-7; D gene ambiguous. The CDR3 loop spans 13 amino acids. Germline V CDR1 and CDR2: LNHNV, YYDKDF (reference sequence). V was trimmed by 1 base and J by 3 bases, leaving 7 bases between them. CDR3 nucleotides: TGTGCCACCAGCAGAGGGGCTAGCTACGAGCAGTACGTC. Residues: CATSRGASYEQYV.

J is TRBJ2-3 and V is TRBV15; the D gene could be TRBD1 or TRBD2 (7 bases each). This CDR3 has 14 amino acids. Germline CDR1 reads LNHNV; CDR2 reads YYDKDF (reference sequence). V was trimmed by 5 bases and J by 5 bases, leaving 14 bases between them. CDR3 nucleotides: TGTGCCACCAGCCGAGGGAGGGGGCAAGATACGCAGTATTTT. It encodes CATSRGRGQDTQYF.

V and J are TRBV24-1 and TRBJ2-3, with D possibly being TRBD2 (6 bases). V was clipped by 7 bases and J by 2 bases, with 9 bases between them. CDR3 length: 13 amino acids. Germline values: CDR1 KGHDR, CDR2 SFDVKD. CDR3 nucleotide sequence: TGTGCCACCAGGCGGGGTGCCACAGATACGCAGTATTTT. It specifies CATRRGATDTQYF.

This chain uses TRBV27 with TRBJ2-3; 9 nucleotides line up with TRBD2. The germline gives CDR1 MNHEY, CDR2 SMNVEV (reference sequence). CDR3 length equals 16 residues. V dropped 3 bases and J dropped 5; count of bases not matched to a gene: 9. In nucleotides, the CDR3 is TGTGCCAGCAGTTTTATTAGCGGGAGATCAATAGATACGCAGTATTTT. It yields the protein CASSFISGRSIDTQYF.

A few counts support this clone. The chain carries TRBV19 and TRBJ1-6, with D perhaps TRBD1 (5 bases). Per germline, CDR1 LNHDA and CDR2 SQIVND (reference sequence). The CDR3 sequence is 14 residues long. V was cut by 3 bases and J by 7 bases, with 10 bases left in between. CDR3 protein: CASSISGENSPLHF. CDR3 nucleotide sequence: TGTGCCAGTAGTATTTCGGGGGAGAATTCACCCCTCCACTTT.

This chain uses TRBV5-1 with TRBJ1-2, with 7 bases identical to TRBD1. V shed 4 bases, J shed 4 bases, and the junction held 7 bases outside the gene matches. CDR3 length equals 14 residues. CDR1 and CDR2 from the germline V gene are SGHRS and YFSETQ. This chain's CDR3 is CASSDSGTAYGYTF. Here the CDR3 DNA reads TGCGCCAGCAGCGACTCCGGGACAGCCTATGGCTACACCTTC.